This TCR beta chain was captured in a study of Ad26.COV2.S vaccination and SARS-CoV-2 variants. Study-wide background: Ad26.COV2.S given intramuscularly, once or twice 56 days apart. Study conclusions and caveats: Similar non-spike TCR breadth was observed in recipients of vaccine and of placebo. Vaccinated individuals (as opposed to placebo recipients) had higher spike-specific TCR breadth.

Stated treatment: around 19 received Ad26.COV2.S at low or high dose, single or two shots; 5 received placebo; per-sample allocation not given. Each sample was drawn 63 days after the first injection (of vaccine or placebo). Vaccine was an Ad26 vector expressing Wuhan-strain SARS-CoV-2 spike. The CDR3 consists of 12 residues. Trimming cost V 9 bases and J 5 bases, with 9 bases left between them. Per the germline V gene, CDR1 is KGHDR and CDR2 is SFDVKD. Using immunoSEQ multiplex PCR, the repertoire was profiled, and TCRdb retains in-frame clones only, with some absent. The sample lists more than 300,000 clones, about 89% occurring once. As regards this clone: Its antigen is not known.

This TCR was recovered from a person between 18 and 65 years old who received the Ad26.COV2.S COVID-19 vaccine or a placebo. The source material was peripheral blood, sampled in a trial of Ad26.COV2.S vaccine versus placebo. The chain links TRBV24-1 to TRBJ2-2; D is possibly TRBD2 (5 bases). The chain's CDR3 is CATGSHTGELFF. DNA of the CDR3: TGTGCCACCGGGAGTCATACCGGGGAGCTGTTTTTT.